These 8 T cell receptor beta chains were sequenced from one sample in a study of shared T cell receptors in the human thymus. This table comes from immunoSEQ multiplex PCR, and its TCRdb copy is limited to in-frame clones, with some not included. The data hold about 660,000 clones, with more than 70% observed a single time. These data are also associated with another study on human thymus T cells.

Sample: thymocytes. These receptors were taken from a boy younger than two with a congenital heart defect.

The chain combines TRBV12-5 with TRBJ1-2; TRBD1 aligns across 8 bases. J lost 6 bases, V lost 2 bases, and 8 bases had no gene match. Germline loops: CDR1 LGHNT, CDR2 FRNRAP. The CDR3 totals 15 residues. CDR3 residues: CASGLPRQGRDGYTF. CDR3 in DNA: TGTGCTAGTGGTTTGCCTCGACAGGGGAGAGATGGCTACACCTTC. Looking up the rest from reference TRBV12-5 and TRBJ1-2 gives the full variable domain: DARVTQTPRHKVTEMGQEVTMRCQPILGHNTVFWYRQTMMQGLELLAYFRNRAPLDDSGMPKDRFSAEMPDATLATLKIQPSEPRDSAVYFCASGLPRQGRDGYTFGSGTRLTVV.

This chain uses TRBV23-1 with TRBJ2-3, with 9 bases fitting TRBD1. TRBV23-1 is flagged as an ORF with uncertain function. This CDR3 comprises 16 residues. With 6 bases clipped from V and 1 base from J, the junction kept 8 bases outside the gene matches. The CDR3 region is CASSSTGGGCTDTQYF. The CDR3, as DNA: TGCGCCAGCAGCTCCACAGGGGGCGGATGCACAGATACGCAGTATTTT.

The chain carries TRBV6-4 and TRBJ2-1; 7 nucleotides line up with TRBD1. This CDR3 spans 12 amino acids. The ends lost 11 bases at V and 8 bases at J; junction bases unmatched: 9. CDR1 is MRHNA and CDR2 is SNTAGT in the germline V gene. CDR3 sequence: CAPPGTVYEQFF. The CDR3 coding sequence is TGTGCCCCCCCTGGGACAGTATATGAGCAGTTCTTC.

This clone has just a few counts. This rearrangement joins TRBV5-6 to TRBJ1-1; D might be TRBD1 (5 bases). Germline V lookup: CDR1 SGHDT, CDR2 YYEEEE. The V end was cut by 2 bases, the J end by 3 bases, with 17 bases between. There are 16 residues in the CDR3. CDR3: CASSFHPRVVDTEAFF. The CDR3 DNA is TGTGCCAGCAGCTTCCACCCCAGGGTAGTGGACACTGAAGCTTTCTTT.

The rearrangement links TRBV28 to TRBJ2-2; 8 bases are shared with TRBD1. J was trimmed by 7 bases and V by 2 bases; bases with no gene match: 6. There are 15 residues in the CDR3. Germline V gene data show CDR1 as MDHEN and CDR2 as SYDVKM. Written as DNA, the CDR3 is TGTGCCAGCAGTTTAGCTCAGGGGGCGGTCGGGGAGCTGTTTTTT. Translating it yields CASSLAQGAVGELFF. The whole variable domain, filled in from reference TRBV28 and TRBJ2-2, reads DVKVTQSSRYLVKRTGEKVFLECVQDMDHENMFWYRQDPGLGLRLIYFSYDVKMKEKGDIPEGYSVSREKKERFSLILESASTNQTSMYLCASSLAQGAVGELFFGEGSRLTVL.

V is TRBV5-6 and J is TRBJ2-7; a possible D gene is TRBD2 (6 bases). This CDR3 is built from 13 residues. The V and J ends lost 6 bases and 4 bases respectively, with 14 bases between them. Germline CDR1 and CDR2: SGHDT and YYEEEE. CDR3: CASNRDGRYEQYF. DNA of the CDR3: TGTGCCAGCAACCGGGACGGGAGATACGAGCAGTACTTC.

This clone appeared a single time. The chain combines TRBV4-3 with TRBJ2-1; TRBD2 matches at 13 bases. This CDR3 has 21 residues. The V gene's germline CDR1 is LGHNA and CDR2 YSLEER. Germline trimming cut 1 base from V and 8 bases from J; bases unmatched to any gene: 20. The CDR3 DNA reads as TGCGCCAGCAGCCAAGGACTAGAGACAGCGACTAGCGGGGGGCTTTGGGATGAGCAGTTCTTC. Residues: CASSQGLETATSGGLWDEQFF.

CDR3: CASSFSRNTAYEQYF. The CDR3 DNA sequence: TGTGCCAGCAGTTTCTCCCGTAACACCGCCTACGAGCAGTACTTC. The chain couples TRBV28 to TRBJ2-7; D is unclear. The CDR3 consists of 15 residues. CDR1 is MDHEN, CDR2 SYDVKM, per germline. V was cut by 3 bases and J by 2 bases, with 14 bases left in between. The complete variable domain, with remaining parts taken from reference TRBV28 and TRBJ2-7, reads DVKVTQSSRYLVKRTGEKVFLECVQDMDHENMFWYRQDPGLGLRLIYFSYDVKMKEKGDIPEGYSVSREKKERFSLILESASTNQTSMYLCASSFSRNTAYEQYFGPGTRLTVT.